The 10 T cell receptor beta chains listed next were all sequenced from one sample in a study of blood T cell repertoires in COVID-19. The repertoire was sequenced with immunoSEQ multiplex PCR; TCRdb's copy has only in-frame clones and lacks some. The sample yields about 73,000 clones, 83% seen once. Sequencing was carried out using peripheral blood. All receptors derive from a woman between 55 and 75 years old with acute or convalescent COVID-19.

V is TRBV23-1 and J is TRBJ1-4; D may be TRBD1 (5 bases). TRBV23-1 counts as an open reading frame of uncertain function. This CDR3 has 14 residues. Trimming took 0 bases from V and 7 from J, leaving 9 bases between them. DNA of the CDR3: TGCGCCAGCAGTCAATCGAAGGGGCTTGAAAAACTGTTTTTT. Encoded protein: CASSQSKGLEKLFF.

This clone was counted once. V and J are TRBV11-2 and TRBJ2-2, with a possible D match to TRBD2 (5 bases). The V gene's germline CDR1 is SGHAT and CDR2 FQNNGV. Trimming pared 3 bases from V and 3 bases from J, leaving 5 bases between. The CDR3 has 13 residues. CDR3 amino acids: CASSLRDTGELFF. The CDR3 nucleotides are TGTGCCAGCAGCTTGAGGGACACCGGGGAGCTGTTTTTT.

V gene TRBV19 combines with J gene TRBJ2-7; D is ambiguous. The ends were cut back, 3 bases at V and 2 bases at J, with 8 bases in the middle. Germline CDR1 reads LNHDA; CDR2 reads SQIVND (reference sequence). CDR3 length: 13 residues. CDR3 coding DNA: TGTGCCAGTAGTATCGCTACAGCCTACGAGCAGTACTTC. It specifies CASSIATAYEQYF.

The V call is TRBV2, the J call TRBJ1-5, with TRBD1 matching over 9 bases. Germline V gives CDR1 SNHLY, CDR2 FYNNEI. This CDR3 region has 15 residues. Trimming cost V 5 bases and J 2 bases; bases outside gene matches: 4. CDR3 DNA: TGTGCCAGCAGTCGGACAGGGGCTGGCAATCAGCCCCAGCATTTT. This sequence encodes CASSRTGAGNQPQHF.

A few counts support this clone. V gene TRBV5-5 combines with J gene TRBJ2-5; 8 bases match TRBD1. The CDR3 length is 15 residues. After removal of 5 bases from V and 2 bases from J, the junction contained 8 bases not matched to a gene. Per germline, CDR1 SGHKS and CDR2 YYEKEE (reference sequence). Here the CDR3 reads CASSSGGALQETQYF. CDR3 DNA: TGTGCCAGCAGTTCAGGGGGCGCGCTGCAAGAGACCCAGTACTTC.

The rearrangement uses TRBV5-1 and TRBJ2-7; 8 nucleotides align to TRBD1. Germline values: CDR1 SGHRS, CDR2 YFSETQ. The CDR3 has 16 residues. V shed 4 bases, J shed 1 base, and the junction held 10 bases outside the gene matches. CDR3 region: CASSGDRGVGSYEQYF. The DNA for the CDR3 is TGCGCCAGCAGCGGAGACAGGGGAGTAGGGTCCTACGAGCAGTACTTC.

The V and J genes are TRBV6-1 and TRBJ1-4; D perhaps matches TRBD1 (5 bases). The CDR3 is 14 amino acids. Looked up from germline, CDR1 is MNHNS and CDR2 is SASEGT. V was cut by 1 base and J by 7 bases, with 10 bases left in between. This CDR3 is CASSEGGGGEKLFF. The CDR3 DNA follows: TGTGCCAGCAGTGAAGGGGGCGGCGGTGAAAAACTGTTTTTT.

The chain couples TRBV30 to TRBJ1-4, with 9 positions matching TRBD1. The V and J ends lost 3 bases and 8 bases, in that order; junction bases with no gene match: 10. CDR1 and CDR2 from the germline V gene are GTSNPN and SVGIG (reference sequence). This CDR3 is 15 amino acids long. CDR3 region: CAWSKIQGAGEKLFF. The CDR3 DNA is TGTGCCTGGAGCAAAATACAGGGGGCTGGGGAAAAACTGTTTTTT.

This clone was observed once. V and J are TRBV29-1 and TRBJ1-4; D gene ambiguous. The ends were cut back, 5 bases at V and 0 bases at J, with 7 bases in the middle. This CDR3 has 13 residues. Germline CDR1 is SQVTM and CDR2 is ANQGSEA. The CDR3 protein is CSVSESTNEKLFF. CDR3 coding DNA: TGCAGCGTTTCGGAGTCAACTAATGAAAAACTGTTTTTT. Full variable domain (rest looked up from reference TRBV29-1 and TRBJ1-4): SAVISQKPSRDICQRGTSLTIQCQVDSQVTMMFWYRQQPGQSLTLIATANQGSEATYESGFVIDKFPISRPNLTFSTLTVSNMSPEDSSIYLCSVSESTNEKLFFGSGTQLSVL.

The chain couples TRBV19 to TRBJ1-2, with D possibly TRBD1 on 6 matching bases. Germline-derived CDR1 and CDR2 are LNHDA and SQIVND (reference sequence). The germline V and J ends were trimmed by 3 bases and 14 bases, with 22 bases remaining between them. The CDR3 contains 14 residues. The CDR3 nucleotides are TGTGCCAGTAGTATGCCTAACCTCAAACAGGGTTCGACCTTC. This gives the protein CASSMPNLKQGSTF. Complete variable domain (other parts from reference TRBV19 and TRBJ1-2): DGGITQSPKYLFRKEGQNVTLSCEQNLNHDAMYWYRQDPGQGLRLIYYSQIVNDFQKGDIAEGYSVSREKKESFPLTVTSAQKNPTAFYLCASSMPNLKQGSTFGSGTRLTVV.